The 3 T cell receptor beta chains below come from one sample, sequenced in a study of blood T cell repertoires in COVID-19. Generated by immunoSEQ multiplex PCR, the TCRdb table keeps only in-frame clones and is missing some. Of fewer than 80,000 clones listed, 86% are singletons. The sequenced sample consisted of peripheral blood. The receptors were sampled from a young man with acute or convalescent COVID-19.

The chain employs TRBV5-1 and TRBJ1-2; possibly TRBD1 for D (5 bases). Trimming shortened V by 3 bases and J by 0 bases, and 9 bases separated the two germline ends. Looked up from germline, CDR1 is SGHRS and CDR2 is YFSETQ. This CDR3 region has 14 residues. CDR3 sequence (DNA): TGCGCCAGCAGCTCGGACACGGCTAACTATGGCTACACCTTC. Translation gives CASSSDTANYGYTF.

This sequence joins TRBV4-3 and TRBJ1-2; 9 nucleotides agree with TRBD1. The length of the CDR3 is 15 residues. Germline CDR1 is LGHNA and CDR2 is YSLEER. The trim removed 0 bases at V and 5 bases at J, leaving 4 bases unmatched. DNA of the CDR3: TGCGCCAGCAGCCAAGAGGGACAGGGACTATATGGCTACACCTTC. Amino acid sequence: CASSQEGQGLYGYTF.

The rearrangement uses TRBV3-1 (or the pseudogene TRBV3-2) and TRBJ2-3; TRBD1 aligns across 7 bases. The germline gives CDR1 LGHDT, CDR2 YNNKEL (reference sequence). CDR3 size: 17 residues. V was clipped by 1 base and J by 0 bases; unmatched bases: 7. CDR3 in amino acids: CASSQAPTGSSTDTQYF. DNA of the CDR3: TGTGCCAGCAGCCAAGCGCCGACAGGGTCTAGCACAGATACGCAGTATTTT.